This record concerns one T cell receptor beta chain sequence. Its specificity is unknown. These data belong to a study of T cells after yellow fever vaccination. Overall study findings and caveats: Overall, a small share of clonotypes was seen in both CD4 and CD8 compartments.

Template switching with 5'RACE generated the TCR cDNA and added a universal primer site and UMIs. Each CDR3 protein is one row after TCRdb ran MiXCR on the 5' RACE reads. Of 450,000 to 550,000 distinct CDR3 sequences listed, 21% were seen once; the top ten hold about a sixth. There are 16 residues in the CDR3. The V gene end was trimmed by 6 bases and the J gene end by 6 bases; junction bases not matched to a gene: 11. The material was PBMCs, obtained approximately 22 days after the first yellow fever vaccination. This receptor was taken from a man aged 18 to 29 who received the YFV17D yellow fever vaccine. V usage is TRBV12-3 or TRBV12-4 and J usage is TRBJ1-5; TRBD1 agrees at 10 bases. The CDR3 bases are TGTGCCAGCAGCCCATCGGGACAGGGGTTGGGTCAGCCCCAGCATTTT. Its translation is CASSPSGQGLGQPQHF.